The clone carrying this T cell receptor (beta chain) occurred once. Its target is not known. Among the donors, all were healthy bone marrow donors. The data were taken from a study of cytomegalovirus exposure and HLA in healthy donors. Study-wide findings and caveats: CMV antigen specificity was confirmed in vitro for a few CMV-associated chains.

Both 60 Vbeta primers and 13 Jbeta primers went into the PCR. The repertoire was sequenced with immunoSEQ multiplex PCR; TCRdb's copy has only in-frame clones and lacks some. The sample has about 120,000 clones, approximately 75% seen once; the top ten hold about 1.8%. The CDR3 has 15 amino acids. V was pared by 4 bases and J by 8 bases, with 11 bases of the junction left unmatched. Germline V gene lookup returns CDR1 KGHSH and CDR2 LQKENI. The source is a middle-aged man in good health and CMV-seronegative. Sequencing was carried out using PBMCs. V and J are TRBV18 and TRBJ1-5; 7 nucleotides match TRBD1. For the CDR3, the DNA is TGTGCCAGCTCACTCCGGACAGGACAACACGAGCCCCAGCATTTT. Amino acid sequence: CASSLRTGQHEPQHF.